These 24 T cell receptor beta chains were all obtained from the same sample, sequenced in a study of beta chain features in type 1 diabetes. Sequencing targeted expressed TCRB transcripts, as all isolated RNA had been reverse transcribed. Here immunoSEQ multiplex PCR was the method, and the copy in TCRdb shows in-frame clones only, minus some. The sample has fewer than 500,000 clones, approximately 15% seen once. Sequencing was performed on naive CD4+ T cells from blood. The receptors originated from a man aged 25-45 years in good health.

This clone came up a few times. V and J are TRBV5-4 and TRBJ2-1, with 7 positions matching TRBD1. The CDR3 runs to 15 residues. The V gene end was trimmed by 4 bases and the J gene end by 4 bases; junction bases not matched to a gene: 8. CDR1 is SGHNT and CDR2 is YYREEE in the germline V gene (reference sequence). The CDR3 nucleotides are TGTGCCAGCAGCCACGGAACGGACAGGTACAATGAGCAGTTCTTC. It codes for CASSHGTDRYNEQFF.

In its sample, this clone was seen a few times. The rearrangement joins TRBV4-1 to TRBJ2-1, with no clear D. The length of the CDR3 is 17 residues. Germline CDR1 and CDR2: MGHRA and YSYEKL. Trimming removed 1 base from V and 5 bases from J, with 18 bases in between. The CDR3 sequence: CASSQGSEPFYDNEQFF. Written as DNA, the CDR3 is TGCGCCAGCAGCCAAGGAAGCGAACCCTTCTACGACAATGAGCAGTTCTTC.

This chain uses TRBV7-2 with TRBJ1-1; D gene ambiguous. Germline V gene data show CDR1 as SGHTA and CDR2 as FQGNSA. This CDR3 region has 15 residues. Trimming shortened V by 4 bases and J by 0 bases, and 12 bases separated the two germline ends. The CDR3 region is CASSSGSLMNTEAFF. DNA of the CDR3: TGTGCCAGCAGCTCTGGCAGCCTCATGAACACTGAAGCTTTCTTT.

The chain couples TRBV19 to TRBJ1-6, with D unclear. The germline gives CDR1 LNHDA, CDR2 SQIVND (reference sequence). Between the trimmed V and J ends, which lost 0 bases and 8 bases, there was a span of 5 bases. The CDR3 has 13 amino acids. The CDR3: CASSIDLDSPLHF. CDR3 DNA sequence: TGTGCCAGTAGTATAGATCTGGATTCACCCCTCCACTTT. The complete variable domain, with remaining parts taken from reference TRBV19 and TRBJ1-6, reads DGGITQSPKYLFRKEGQNVTLSCEQNLNHDAMYWYRQDPGQGLRLIYYSQIVNDFQKGDIAEGYSVSREKKESFPLTVTSAQKNPTAFYLCASSIDLDSPLHFGNGTRLTVT.

The J gene is TRBJ1-2, the V gene TRBV14; no reliable D call. From germline, CDR1 is SGHDN and CDR2 FVKESK. V shed 3 bases and J shed 7 bases, with 9 bases lying between them. The CDR3 length is 12 residues. Here the CDR3 DNA reads TGTGCCAGCAGCCATCCCTCGGGTGGCTACACCTTC. Amino acid sequence: CASSHPSGGYTF.

The chain combines TRBV6-5 with TRBJ1-5; TRBD1 matches 7 bases. This CDR3 is 14 amino acids long. CDR1 and CDR2 from the germline V gene are MNHEY and SVGAGI. V shed 6 bases and J 7 bases; nucleotides not matched to a gene: 9. The CDR3 region is CASRDRSTSQPQHF. The CDR3 region has the DNA TGTGCCAGCAGGGACAGGTCCACCTCCCAGCCCCAGCATTTT.

In this sample, this clone turned up a few times. The J gene is TRBJ2-5, the V gene TRBV6-4; 14 nucleotides align to TRBD2. Germline assignment: CDR1 MRHNA and CDR2 SNTAGT. The V and J ends lost 0 bases and 1 base, in that order; junction bases with no gene match: 7. The CDR3 is made up of 19 amino acids. CDR3 coding DNA: TGTGCCAGCAGTGACTCGGGACTAGCGGGAGAACTAGGCCAAGAGACCCAGTACTTC. Residues: CASSDSGLAGELGQETQYF.

A few counts support this clone. The sample holds other DNA sequences that translate to the same CDR3. V is TRBV5-1 and J is TRBJ2-1, with TRBD2 matching 12 bases. V was pared by 0 bases and J by 7 bases, with 2 bases of the junction left unmatched. Germline V gene data show CDR1 as SGHRS and CDR2 as YFSETQ. The CDR3 is made up of 15 amino acids. CDR3 sequence reads: CASSLGLAGVNEQFF. DNA of the CDR3: TGCGCCAGCAGCTTGGGACTAGCGGGGGTTAATGAGCAGTTCTTC.

The J gene is TRBJ1-6, the V gene TRBV4-1, with D unclear. Per germline, CDR1 MGHRA and CDR2 YSYEKL. The CDR3 length is 13 residues. V was pared by 4 bases and J by 8 bases, with 9 bases between. The CDR3, as DNA: TGCGCCAGCAGCCCCCTGTATGATTCACCCCTCCACTTT. Protein sequence: CASSPLYDSPLHF.

This clone occurred a few times. DNA for the CDR3: TGTGCCAGCAGCTCCCCTCCGGGGCTTGATAATTCACCCCTCCACTTT. This sequence encodes CASSSPPGLDNSPLHF. This chain links TRBV7-9 with TRBJ1-6; D is possibly TRBD1 (5 bases). The CDR3 has 16 residues. The germline gives CDR1 SEHNR, CDR2 FQNEAQ (reference sequence). Trimming removed 4 bases from V and 5 bases from J, with 15 bases in between.

This clone occurred a few times. J is TRBJ1-2 and V is TRBV30, with TRBD1 matching over 8 bases. CDR3 size: 14 residues. Germline CDR1 GTSNPN, CDR2 SVGIG (reference sequence). With 4 bases clipped from V and 4 bases from J, the junction kept 8 bases outside the gene matches. The CDR3: CAWKGDRRTYGYTF. In nucleotides, the CDR3 is TGTGCCTGGAAGGGGGACAGGAGGACCTATGGCTACACCTTC. The variable domain in full, completed from reference TRBV30 and TRBJ1-2, reads SQTIHQWPATLVQPVGSPLSLECTVEGTSNPNLYWYRQAAGRGLQLLFYSVGIGQISSEVPQNLSASRPQDRQFILSSKKLLLSDSGFYLCAWKGDRRTYGYTFGSGTRLTVV.

This clone was seen more than once but under ten times. This chain links TRBV2 with TRBJ1-2; D is possibly TRBD1 (5 bases). Trimming cost V 6 bases and J 2 bases, with 10 bases left between them. This CDR3 region has 13 residues. CDR1 SNHLY and CDR2 FYNNEI come from the germline V gene. In nucleotides, the CDR3 is TGTGCCAGCAGCGAGACAGTAAACTATGGCTACACCTTC. As protein: CASSETVNYGYTF.

V is TRBV9 and J is TRBJ2-7; 8 nucleotides match TRBD1. There are 15 residues in the CDR3. V gave up 5 bases and J gave up 4 bases; unmatched junction bases: 11. Per the germline V gene, CDR1 is SGDLS and CDR2 is YYNGEE. The CDR3 nucleotides read TGTGCCAGCAGTGAGACAGGGGAAGGGGAGTACGAGCAGTACGTC. This gives the protein CASSETGEGEYEQYV.

The chain couples TRBV7-2 to TRBJ2-2; D not certain. The CDR3 has 12 residues. The V end lost 2 bases, the J end lost 2 bases, and 0 bases lay between the germline ends. CDR1 is SGHTA, CDR2 FQGNSA, per germline. CDR3 bases: TGTGCCAGCAGCTTAAACACCGGGGAGCTGTTTTTT. Its translation: CASSLNTGELFF.

This clone has more than one count but fewer than ten. The chain employs TRBV5-1 and TRBJ2-7; D ambiguous. The length of the CDR3 is 14 residues. V lost 3 bases to trimming and J lost 6 bases, with 16 bases between them. Germline V gene lookup returns CDR1 SGHRS and CDR2 YFSETQ. The CDR3, as DNA: TGCGCCAGCAGCTCCCAAAGCCTCCCCGGCGAGCAGTACTTC. Amino acids: CASSSQSLPGEQYF.

This clone showed up just a few times. The V and J genes are TRBV19 and TRBJ2-7; 7 bases are a match to TRBD2. This CDR3 contains 12 residues. CDR1 is LNHDA, CDR2 SQIVND, per germline (reference sequence). J was trimmed by 2 bases and V by 5 bases; bases with no gene match: 0. For the CDR3, the DNA is TGTGCCAGTAGTGCGGGGGCCTACGAGCAGTACGTC. Translated: CASSAGAYEQYV.

V usage is TRBV5-4 and J usage is TRBJ1-2, with 10 bases lining up with TRBD1. The germline V gene has CDR1 SGHNT and CDR2 YYREEE (reference sequence). The V segment lost 3 bases and the J segment 4 bases; nucleotides outside the gene matches: 3. The CDR3 length is 14 residues. The CDR3 is CASSSGTGAYGYTF. The DNA for the CDR3 is TGTGCCAGCAGCTCCGGGACAGGGGCCTATGGCTACACCTTC.

The gene calls are TRBV30 and TRBJ1-1; D remains ambiguous. V lost 6 bases and J lost 2, with 10 bases in between. The germline V gene encodes CDR1 GTSNPN and CDR2 SVGIG (reference sequence). The CDR3 contains 12 residues. DNA for the CDR3: TGTGCCTGTACAAAAGATAACACTGAAGCTTTCTTT. Amino acids: CACTKDNTEAFF.

J is TRBJ1-2 and V is TRBV30; D gene uncertain. The CDR3 is 13 amino acids. From germline, CDR1 is GTSNPN and CDR2 SVGIG (reference sequence). Trimming shortened V by 4 bases and J by 0 bases, and 9 bases separated the two germline ends. DNA of the CDR3: TGTGCCTGGACCGCCGGGGCTAACTATGGCTACACCTTC. Encoded protein: CAWTAGANYGYTF. Combining the CDR3 with reference TRBV30 and TRBJ1-2 gives the whole variable domain SQTIHQWPATLVQPVGSPLSLECTVEGTSNPNLYWYRQAAGRGLQLLFYSVGIGQISSEVPQNLSASRPQDRQFILSSKKLLLSDSGFYLCAWTAGANYGYTFGSGTRLTVV.

This clone has only a few counts. The V and J genes are TRBV30 and TRBJ2-7; 11 bases fit TRBD2. J was trimmed by 2 bases and V by 0 bases; bases with no gene match: 15. CDR1 and CDR2 from the germline V gene are GTSNPN and SVGIG (reference sequence). CDR3 length equals 19 residues. The CDR3 nucleotides read TGTGCCTGGAGTGTACGGGGGGCTAGCGGGAGGCGAGCTACCTACGAGCAGTACGTC. Translated, it gives CAWSVRGASGRRATYEQYV.

As DNA, the CDR3 is TGTGCCAGCCTGATTAGGGGTGAAGTCGGGGAGCTGTTTTTT. Translated: CASLIRGEVGELFF. V and J are TRBV6-1 and TRBJ2-2; D possibly corresponds to TRBD1 (5 bases). The CDR3 length is 14 residues. The germline V and J ends were trimmed by 8 bases and 7 bases, with 17 bases remaining between them. Per the germline V gene, CDR1 is MNHNS and CDR2 is SASEGT.

The sample holds a few counts of this clone. The chain couples TRBV2 to TRBJ2-7, with TRBD2 matching over 8 bases. This CDR3 has 15 amino acids. In germline, CDR1 is SNHLY, CDR2 FYNNEI. V was clipped by 0 bases and J by 3 bases; unmatched bases: 4. CDR3 sequence (DNA): TGTGCCAGCAGTGAAGCGGGACTAGACCGCTACGAGCAGTACTTC. Amino acids: CASSEAGLDRYEQYF. Together with reference TRBV2 and TRBJ2-7, the CDR3 gives the full variable domain: EPEVTQTPSHQVTQMGQEVILRCVPISNHLYFYWYRQILGQKVEFLVSFYNNEISEKSEIFDDQFSVERPDGSNFTLKIRSTKLEDSAMYFCASSEAGLDRYEQYFGPGTRLTVT.

This clone has only a few counts. The rearrangement uses TRBV19 and TRBJ2-3, with D possibly TRBD1 on 5 matching bases. V lost 4 bases and J lost 0, with 8 bases in between. The CDR3 is made up of 14 amino acids. Germline CDR1 is LNHDA and CDR2 is SQIVND (reference sequence). Here the CDR3 DNA reads TGTGCCAGTAGTAAGGGGTTTAGCACAGATACGCAGTATTTT. Translation gives CASSKGFSTDTQYF. The full variable domain, rest sourced from reference TRBV19 and TRBJ2-3, is DGGITQSPKYLFRKEGQNVTLSCEQNLNHDAMYWYRQDPGQGLRLIYYSQIVNDFQKGDIAEGYSVSREKKESFPLTVTSAQKNPTAFYLCASSKGFSTDTQYFGPGTRLTVL.

This chain connects TRBV7-7 to TRBJ2-5; 9 bases fit TRBD1. J was trimmed by 5 bases and V by 8 bases; bases with no gene match: 12. This CDR3 has 15 residues. From germline, CDR1 is SSHAT and CDR2 FNYEAQ (reference sequence). CDR3 loop: CASGKTGTGSETQYF. CDR3 bases: TGTGCCAGCGGCAAGACCGGGACAGGGAGTGAGACCCAGTACTTC.